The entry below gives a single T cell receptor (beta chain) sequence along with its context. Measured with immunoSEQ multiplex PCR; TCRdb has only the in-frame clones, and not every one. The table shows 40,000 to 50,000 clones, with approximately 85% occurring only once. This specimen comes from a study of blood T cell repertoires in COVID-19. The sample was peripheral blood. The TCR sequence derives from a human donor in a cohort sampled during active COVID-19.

CDR3 loop: CASSQDTPTSGGLQETQYF. The DNA of the CDR3 is TGCGCCAGCAGCCAAGATACCCCGACTAGCGGGGGACTCCAAGAGACCCAGTACTTC. The J gene is TRBJ2-5, the V gene TRBV4-1; the match to TRBD2 covers 12 bases. Germline CDR1 is MGHRA and CDR2 is YSYEKL. The V gene end was trimmed by 0 bases and the J gene end by 1 base; junction bases not matched to a gene: 9. CDR3 size: 19 residues.